The TCR beta chain under discussion was sequenced for a study of T cell responses to AZD1222 COVID-19 vaccine. TCRdb's table, derived via immunoSEQ multiplex PCR, lists solely in-frame clones and lacks some. The repertoire holds 150,000 to 200,000 clones, approximately 94% seen once, with roughly 10% in the top ten. Notes on the study in general: Recipients of AZD1222 seropositive at baseline numbered only 6 or 7. The donor group comprised mostly white British people and more females; the analysis possibly underestimated clonal diversity. Spike was spanned by vaccine-associated CD4 TCRs, which were dominant at 160-218 and 743-854.

On this clone itself: Antigen specificity is unknown.

This TCR was recovered from an adult in good health. The sequencing here drew on peripheral blood, taken on day 0 of AZD1222 vaccination.

DNA of the CDR3: TGTGCCAGCAGTTTAATAGGGGGACCTAGGCATTTT. It codes for CASSLIGGPRHF. The J gene is TRBJ1-5, the V gene TRBV27, with a possible D match to TRBD1 (6 bases). Germline CDR1 and CDR2: MNHEY and SMNVEV (reference sequence). The CDR3 totals 12 residues. V was clipped by 2 bases and J by 15 bases, with 14 bases between them.